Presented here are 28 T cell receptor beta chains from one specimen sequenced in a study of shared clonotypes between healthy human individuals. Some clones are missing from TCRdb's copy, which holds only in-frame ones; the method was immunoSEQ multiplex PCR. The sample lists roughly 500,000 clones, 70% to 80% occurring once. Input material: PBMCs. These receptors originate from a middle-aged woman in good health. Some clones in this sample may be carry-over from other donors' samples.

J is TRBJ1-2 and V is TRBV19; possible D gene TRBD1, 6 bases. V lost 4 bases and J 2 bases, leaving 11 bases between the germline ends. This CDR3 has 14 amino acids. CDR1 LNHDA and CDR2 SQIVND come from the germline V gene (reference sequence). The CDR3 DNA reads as TGTGCCAGTAGTACCTCGACAGGCAACTATGGCTACACCTTC. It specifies CASSTSTGNYGYTF. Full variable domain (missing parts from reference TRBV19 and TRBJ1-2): DGGITQSPKYLFRKEGQNVTLSCEQNLNHDAMYWYRQDPGQGLRLIYYSQIVNDFQKGDIAEGYSVSREKKESFPLTVTSAQKNPTAFYLCASSTSTGNYGYTFGSGTRLTVV.

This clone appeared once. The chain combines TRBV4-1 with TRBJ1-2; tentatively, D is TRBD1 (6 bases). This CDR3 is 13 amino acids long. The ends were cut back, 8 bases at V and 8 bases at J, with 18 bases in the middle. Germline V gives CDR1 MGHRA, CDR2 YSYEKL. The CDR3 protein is CASRGVGARGYTF. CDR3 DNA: TGCGCCAGCCGGGGCGTGGGGGCAAGGGGCTACACCTTC.

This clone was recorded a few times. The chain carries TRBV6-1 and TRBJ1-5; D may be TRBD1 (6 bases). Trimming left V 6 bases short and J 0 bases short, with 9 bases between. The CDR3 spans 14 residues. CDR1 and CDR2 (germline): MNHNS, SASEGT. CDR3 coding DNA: TGTGCCAGCAGCAGGACAGATAGCAATCAGCCCCAGCATTTT. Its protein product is CASSRTDSNQPQHF.

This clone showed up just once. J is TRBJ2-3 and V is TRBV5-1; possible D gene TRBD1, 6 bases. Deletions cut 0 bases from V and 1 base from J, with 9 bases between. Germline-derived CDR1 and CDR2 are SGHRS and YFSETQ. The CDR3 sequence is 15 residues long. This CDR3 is CASSLDRQGTDTQYF. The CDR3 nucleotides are TGCGCCAGCAGCTTGGACCGACAGGGCACAGATACGCAGTATTTT.

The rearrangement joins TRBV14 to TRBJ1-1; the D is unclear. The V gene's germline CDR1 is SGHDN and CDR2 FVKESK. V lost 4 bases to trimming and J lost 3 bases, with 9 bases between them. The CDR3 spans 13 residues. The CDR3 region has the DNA TGTGCCAGCAGCCCCTTCCGGGACACTGAAGCTTTCTTT. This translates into CASSPFRDTEAFF.

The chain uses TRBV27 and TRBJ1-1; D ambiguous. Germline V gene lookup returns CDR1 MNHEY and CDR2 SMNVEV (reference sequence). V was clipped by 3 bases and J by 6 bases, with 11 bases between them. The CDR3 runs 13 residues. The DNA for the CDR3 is TGTGCCAGCAGTTTGTACGGTCTCGCTGAAGCTTTCTTT. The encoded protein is CASSLYGLAEAFF.

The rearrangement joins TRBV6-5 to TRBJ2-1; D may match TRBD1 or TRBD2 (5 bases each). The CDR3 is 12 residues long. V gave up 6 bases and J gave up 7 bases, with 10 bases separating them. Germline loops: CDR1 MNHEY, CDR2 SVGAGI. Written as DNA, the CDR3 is TGTGCCAGCAGCGACGGGGCGAATGAGCAGTTCTTC. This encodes CASSDGANEQFF.

CDR3 nucleotides: TGTGCCAGCAGTGAACAGGGGGTTTGGGGCACAGATACGCAGTATTTT. Protein product: CASSEQGVWGTDTQYF. The genes are TRBV6-1 and TRBJ2-3; 7 nucleotides align to TRBD1. CDR3 size: 16 residues. CDR1 is MNHNS and CDR2 is SASEGT in the germline V gene. V shed 2 bases and J 1 base; nucleotides not matched to a gene: 6.

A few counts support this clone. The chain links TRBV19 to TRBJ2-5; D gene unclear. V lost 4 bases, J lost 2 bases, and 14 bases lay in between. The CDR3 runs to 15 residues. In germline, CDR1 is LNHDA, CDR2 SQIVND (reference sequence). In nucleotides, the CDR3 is TGTGCCAGTAGTACCTTGGAGCGTAAGCAAGAGACCCAGTACTTC. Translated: CASSTLERKQETQYF.

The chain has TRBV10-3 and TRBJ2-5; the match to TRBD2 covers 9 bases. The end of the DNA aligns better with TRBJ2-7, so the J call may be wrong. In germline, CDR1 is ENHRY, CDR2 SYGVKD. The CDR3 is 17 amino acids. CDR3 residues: CAISDPKEGGREYEQYF. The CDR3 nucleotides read TGTGCCATCAGTGACCCTAAGGAGGGCGGGAGGGAGTACGAGCAGTACTTC.

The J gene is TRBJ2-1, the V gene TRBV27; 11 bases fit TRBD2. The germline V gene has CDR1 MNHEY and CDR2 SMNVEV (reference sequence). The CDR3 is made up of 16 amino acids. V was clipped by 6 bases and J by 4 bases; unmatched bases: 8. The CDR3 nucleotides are TGTGCCAGCAGCCACAGGGGACTAGCGGCTTACAATGAGCAGTTCTTC. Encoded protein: CASSHRGLAAYNEQFF.

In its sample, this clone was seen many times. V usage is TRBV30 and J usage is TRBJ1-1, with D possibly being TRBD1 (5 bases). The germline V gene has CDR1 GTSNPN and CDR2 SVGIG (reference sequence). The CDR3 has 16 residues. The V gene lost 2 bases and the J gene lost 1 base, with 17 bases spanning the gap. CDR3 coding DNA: TGTGCCTGGAGTAATTCCAGGGTTAGGCCGAACACTGAAGCTTTCTTT. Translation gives CAWSNSRVRPNTEAFF.

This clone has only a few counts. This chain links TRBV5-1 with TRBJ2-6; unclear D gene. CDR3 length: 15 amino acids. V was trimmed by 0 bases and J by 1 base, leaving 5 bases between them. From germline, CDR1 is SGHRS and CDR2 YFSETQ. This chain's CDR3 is CASSLDVSGANVLTF. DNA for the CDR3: TGCGCCAGCAGCTTGGACGTATCTGGGGCCAACGTCCTGACTTTC.

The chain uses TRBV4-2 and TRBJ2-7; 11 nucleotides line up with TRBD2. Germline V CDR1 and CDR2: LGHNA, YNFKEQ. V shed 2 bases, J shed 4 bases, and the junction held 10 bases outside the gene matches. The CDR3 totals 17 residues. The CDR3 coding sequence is TGTGCCAGCAGCCAATCGGTTGCAGGGACTAGCGGATACGAGCAGTACTTC. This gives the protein CASSQSVAGTSGYEQYF.

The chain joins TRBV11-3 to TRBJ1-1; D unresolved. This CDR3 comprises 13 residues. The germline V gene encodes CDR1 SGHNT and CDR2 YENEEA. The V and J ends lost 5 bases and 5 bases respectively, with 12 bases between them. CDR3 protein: CASSPEVGTEAFF. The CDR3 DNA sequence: TGTGCCAGCAGCCCCGAGGTAGGGACTGAAGCTTTCTTT.

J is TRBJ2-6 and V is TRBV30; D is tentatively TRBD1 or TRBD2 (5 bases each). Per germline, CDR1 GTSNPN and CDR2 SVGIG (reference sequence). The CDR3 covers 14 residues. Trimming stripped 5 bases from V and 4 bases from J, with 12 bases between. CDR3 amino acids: CAWDPGPGANVLTF. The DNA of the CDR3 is TGTGCCTGGGACCCGGGACCAGGGGCCAACGTCCTGACTTTC.

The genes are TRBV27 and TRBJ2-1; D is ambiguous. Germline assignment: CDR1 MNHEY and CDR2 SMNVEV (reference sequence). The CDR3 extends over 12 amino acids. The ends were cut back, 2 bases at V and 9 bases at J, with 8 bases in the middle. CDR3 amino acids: CASSLRVGEQFF. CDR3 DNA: TGTGCCAGCAGTTTAAGGGTTGGTGAGCAGTTCTTC.

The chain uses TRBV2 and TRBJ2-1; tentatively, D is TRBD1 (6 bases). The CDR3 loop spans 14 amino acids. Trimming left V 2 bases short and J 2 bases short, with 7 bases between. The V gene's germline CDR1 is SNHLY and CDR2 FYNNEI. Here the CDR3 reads CASSESGAYNEQFF. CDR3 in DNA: TGTGCCAGCAGTGAATCAGGGGCCTACAATGAGCAGTTCTTC.

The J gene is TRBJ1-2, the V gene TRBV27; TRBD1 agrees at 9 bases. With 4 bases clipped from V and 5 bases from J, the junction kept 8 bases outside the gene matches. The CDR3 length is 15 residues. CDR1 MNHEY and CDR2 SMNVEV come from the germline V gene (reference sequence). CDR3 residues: CASSSRDREAYGYTF. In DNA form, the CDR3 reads TGTGCCAGCAGTTCACGGGACAGGGAGGCGTATGGCTACACCTTC.

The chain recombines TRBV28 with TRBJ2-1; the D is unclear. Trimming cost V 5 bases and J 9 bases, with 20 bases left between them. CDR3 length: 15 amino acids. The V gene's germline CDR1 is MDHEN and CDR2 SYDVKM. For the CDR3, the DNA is TGTGCCAGCAGTGGGTGGGCCACCCTAGGTGGTGAGCAGTTCTTC. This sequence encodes CASSGWATLGGEQFF. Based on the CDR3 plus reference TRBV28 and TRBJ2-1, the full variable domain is DVKVTQSSRYLVKRTGEKVFLECVQDMDHENMFWYRQDPGLGLRLIYFSYDVKMKEKGDIPEGYSVSREKKERFSLILESASTNQTSMYLCASSGWATLGGEQFFGPGTRLTVL.

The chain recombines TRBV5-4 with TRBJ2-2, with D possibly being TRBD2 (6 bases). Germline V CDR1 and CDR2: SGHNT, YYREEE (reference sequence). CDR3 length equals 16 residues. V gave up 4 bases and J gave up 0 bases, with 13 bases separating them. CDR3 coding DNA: TGTGCCAGCAGCAAAGGGACTTCTGCGAACACCGGGGAGCTGTTTTTT. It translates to CASSKGTSANTGELFF.

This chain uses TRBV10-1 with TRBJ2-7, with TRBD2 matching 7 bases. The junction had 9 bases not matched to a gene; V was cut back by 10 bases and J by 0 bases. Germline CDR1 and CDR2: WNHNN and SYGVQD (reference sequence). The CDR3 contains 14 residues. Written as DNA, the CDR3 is TGCGCCACCCCGAGGAGACTAGCCTCCTACGAGCAGTACTTC. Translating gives CATPRRLASYEQYF.

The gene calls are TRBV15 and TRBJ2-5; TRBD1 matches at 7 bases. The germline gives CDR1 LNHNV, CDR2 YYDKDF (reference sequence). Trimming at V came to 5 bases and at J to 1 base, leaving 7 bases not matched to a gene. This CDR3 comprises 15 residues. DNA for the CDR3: TGTGCCACCAGCCTGGAGACAGGGATCCAAGAGACCCAGTACTTC. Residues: CATSLETGIQETQYF.

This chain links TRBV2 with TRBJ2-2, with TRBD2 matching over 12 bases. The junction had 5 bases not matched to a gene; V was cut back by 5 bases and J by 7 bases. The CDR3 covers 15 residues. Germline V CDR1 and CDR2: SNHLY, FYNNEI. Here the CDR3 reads CASSRLAGGRGELFF. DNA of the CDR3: TGTGCCAGCAGTCGGCTAGCGGGAGGGCGCGGGGAGCTGTTTTTT.

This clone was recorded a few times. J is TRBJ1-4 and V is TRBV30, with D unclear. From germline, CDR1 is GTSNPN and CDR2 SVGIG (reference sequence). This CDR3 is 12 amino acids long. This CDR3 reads CAVRLMDEKLFF. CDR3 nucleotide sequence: TGTGCTGTGAGGCTTATGGATGAAAAACTGTTTTTT.

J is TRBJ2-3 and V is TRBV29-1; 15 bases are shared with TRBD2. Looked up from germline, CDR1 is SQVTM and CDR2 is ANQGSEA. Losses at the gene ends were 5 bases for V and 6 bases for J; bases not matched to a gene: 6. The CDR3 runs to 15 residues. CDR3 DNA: TGCAGCGTTTTTGGGACTAGCGGGGGGACGGATACGCAGTATTTT. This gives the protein CSVFGTSGGTDTQYF.

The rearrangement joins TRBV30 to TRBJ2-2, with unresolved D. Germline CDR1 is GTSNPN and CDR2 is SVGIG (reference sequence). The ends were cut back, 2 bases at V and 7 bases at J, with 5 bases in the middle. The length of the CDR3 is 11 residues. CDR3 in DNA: TGTGCCTGGAGTTTCAGCGGGGAGCTGTTTTTT. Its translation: CAWSFSGELFF. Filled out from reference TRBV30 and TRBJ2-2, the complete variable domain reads SQTIHQWPATLVQPVGSPLSLECTVEGTSNPNLYWYRQAAGRGLQLLFYSVGIGQISSEVPQNLSASRPQDRQFILSSKKLLLSDSGFYLCAWSFSGELFFGEGSRLTVL.

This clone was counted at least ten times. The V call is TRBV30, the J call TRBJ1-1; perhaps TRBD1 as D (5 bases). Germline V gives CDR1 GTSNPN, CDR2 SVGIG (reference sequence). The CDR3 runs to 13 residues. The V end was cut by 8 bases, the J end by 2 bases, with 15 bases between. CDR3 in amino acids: CAGARWGNTEAFF. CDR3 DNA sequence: TGTGCCGGGGCCCGATGGGGTAACACTGAAGCTTTCTTT.